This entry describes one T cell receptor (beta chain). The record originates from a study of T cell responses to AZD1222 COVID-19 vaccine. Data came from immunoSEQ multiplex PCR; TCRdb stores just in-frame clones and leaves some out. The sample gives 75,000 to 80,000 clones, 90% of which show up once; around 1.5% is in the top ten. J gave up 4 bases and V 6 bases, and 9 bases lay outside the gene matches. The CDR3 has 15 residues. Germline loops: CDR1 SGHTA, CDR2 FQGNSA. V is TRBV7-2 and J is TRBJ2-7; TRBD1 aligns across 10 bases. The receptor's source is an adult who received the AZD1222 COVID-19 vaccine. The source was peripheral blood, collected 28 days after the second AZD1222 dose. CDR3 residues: CASSSPGQGRYEQYF. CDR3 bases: TGTGCCAGCAGTTCCCCGGGACAGGGGAGATACGAGCAGTACTTC.